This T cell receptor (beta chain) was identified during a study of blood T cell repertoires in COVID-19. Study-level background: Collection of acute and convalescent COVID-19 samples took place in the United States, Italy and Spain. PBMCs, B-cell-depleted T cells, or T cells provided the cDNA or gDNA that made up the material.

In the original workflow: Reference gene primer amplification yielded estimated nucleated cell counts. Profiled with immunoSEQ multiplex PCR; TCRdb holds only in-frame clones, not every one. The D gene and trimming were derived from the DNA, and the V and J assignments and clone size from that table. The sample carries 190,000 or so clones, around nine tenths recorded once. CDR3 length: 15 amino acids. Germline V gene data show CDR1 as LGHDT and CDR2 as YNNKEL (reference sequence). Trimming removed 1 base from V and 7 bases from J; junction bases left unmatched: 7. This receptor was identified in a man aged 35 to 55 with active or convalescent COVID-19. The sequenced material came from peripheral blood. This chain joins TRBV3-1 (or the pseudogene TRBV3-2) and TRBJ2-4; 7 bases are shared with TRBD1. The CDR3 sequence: CASSQVRGQGNIQYF. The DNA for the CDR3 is TGTGCCAGCAGCCAAGTAAGGGGGCAGGGGAACATTCAGTACTTC.